This T cell receptor beta chain is drawn from a study of beta chain features in type 1 diabetes. Overall study context: Researchers looked at about 110 million sorted cells across all samples.

The authors reverse transcribed all of the isolated RNA, so sequencing captured expressed TCRB transcripts. The assay was immunoSEQ multiplex PCR, and TCRdb's table has in-frame clones only and misses some. The profile shows tens of thousands of clones, more than 45% of them singletons. With V trimmed by 3 bases and J by 10 bases, 10 bases remained unmatched. This CDR3 is 15 amino acids long. Germline V gene sequence: CDR1 KGHSH, CDR2 LQKENI. Findings of the study overall: TCRB CDR3s were moderately but significantly shorter in Type 1 diabetes patients in all four CD4+ subsets. Patients and controls would be equally affected if PCR favored shorter templates. In type 1 diabetes patients, VDJ junctions had fewer insertions; deletions at these junctions were more frequent.

Note on this clone: Its antigen is as yet unknown.

Material: central memory CD4+ T cells from blood. This chain uses TRBV18 with TRBJ2-1, with 9 bases fitting TRBD2. The origin of this receptor is a young man with type 1 diabetes. The CDR3 reads CASSPEKLAGNEQFF. CDR3 coding DNA: TGTGCCAGCTCACCGGAGAAGCTAGCGGGGAACGAGCAGTTCTTC.